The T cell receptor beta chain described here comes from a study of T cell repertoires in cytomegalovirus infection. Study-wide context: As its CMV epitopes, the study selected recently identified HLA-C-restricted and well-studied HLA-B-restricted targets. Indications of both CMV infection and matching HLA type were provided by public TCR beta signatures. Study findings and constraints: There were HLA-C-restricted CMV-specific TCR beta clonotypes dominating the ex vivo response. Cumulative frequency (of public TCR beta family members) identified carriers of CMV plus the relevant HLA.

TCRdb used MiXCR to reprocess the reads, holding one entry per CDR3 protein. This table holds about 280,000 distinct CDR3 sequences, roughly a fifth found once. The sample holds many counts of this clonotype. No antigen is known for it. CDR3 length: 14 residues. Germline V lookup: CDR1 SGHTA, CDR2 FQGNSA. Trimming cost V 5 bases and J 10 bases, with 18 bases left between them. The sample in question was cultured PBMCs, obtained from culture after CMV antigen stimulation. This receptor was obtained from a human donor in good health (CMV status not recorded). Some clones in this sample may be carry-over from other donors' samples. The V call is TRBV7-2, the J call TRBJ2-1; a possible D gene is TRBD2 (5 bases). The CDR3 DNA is TGTGCCAGCAGCCCCGGGGTCCTCGGGTCAGAGCAGTTCTTC. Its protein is CASSPGVLGSEQFF.